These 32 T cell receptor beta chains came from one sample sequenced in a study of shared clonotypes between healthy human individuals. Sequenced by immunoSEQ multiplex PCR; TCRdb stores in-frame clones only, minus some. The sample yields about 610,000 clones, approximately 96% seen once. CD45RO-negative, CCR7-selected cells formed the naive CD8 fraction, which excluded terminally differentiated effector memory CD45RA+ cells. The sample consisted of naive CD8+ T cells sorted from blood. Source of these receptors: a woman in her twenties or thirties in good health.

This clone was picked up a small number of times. The CDR3 sequence is CASSLGQGWDQPQHF. The CDR3 region has the DNA TGTGCCAGCAGCTTGGGACAGGGCTGGGATCAGCCCCAGCATTTT. The genes are TRBV7-9 and TRBJ1-5, with 9 bases identical to TRBD1. This CDR3 contains 15 residues. The V gene end was trimmed by 3 bases and the J gene end by 5 bases; junction bases not matched to a gene: 5. Germline assignment: CDR1 SEHNR and CDR2 FQNEAQ (reference sequence). Complete variable domain (other parts from reference TRBV7-9 and TRBJ1-5): DTGVSQNPRHKITKRGQNVTFRCDPISEHNRLYWYRQTLGQGPEFLTYFQNEAQLEKSRLLSDRFSAERPKGSFSTLEIQRTEQGDSAMYLCASSLGQGWDQPQHFGDGTRLSIL.

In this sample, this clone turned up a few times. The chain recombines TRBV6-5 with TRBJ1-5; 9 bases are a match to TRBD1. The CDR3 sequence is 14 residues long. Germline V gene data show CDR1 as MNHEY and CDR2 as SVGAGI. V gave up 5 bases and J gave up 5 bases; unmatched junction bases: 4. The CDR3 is CASSNRGLDQPQHF. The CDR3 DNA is TGTGCCAGCAGTAACAGGGGGCTGGATCAGCCCCAGCATTTT.

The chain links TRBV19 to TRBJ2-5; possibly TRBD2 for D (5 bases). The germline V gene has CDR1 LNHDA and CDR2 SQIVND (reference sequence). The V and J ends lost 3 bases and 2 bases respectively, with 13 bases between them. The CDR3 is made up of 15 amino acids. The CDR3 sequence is CASSIGGTAQETQYF. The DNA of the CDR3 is TGTGCCAGTAGTATCGGAGGAACAGCGCAAGAGACCCAGTACTTC.

The CDR3 here is CASRMTGGVYSNQPQHF. The DNA for the CDR3 is TGTGCCAGCAGAATGACAGGGGGAGTTTATAGCAATCAGCCCCAGCATTTT. This sequence joins TRBV28 and TRBJ1-5; 9 positions match TRBD1. The CDR3 spans 17 residues. V shed 6 bases and J 0 bases; nucleotides not matched to a gene: 9. In germline, CDR1 is MDHEN, CDR2 SYDVKM.

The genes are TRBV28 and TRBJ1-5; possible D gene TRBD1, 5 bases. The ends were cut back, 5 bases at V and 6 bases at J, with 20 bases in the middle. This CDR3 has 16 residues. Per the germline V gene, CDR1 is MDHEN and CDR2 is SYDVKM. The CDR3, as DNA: TGTGCCAGCAGTCAACAACCCAGGGTGAAGAGTCAGCCCCAGCATTTT. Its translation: CASSQQPRVKSQPQHF.

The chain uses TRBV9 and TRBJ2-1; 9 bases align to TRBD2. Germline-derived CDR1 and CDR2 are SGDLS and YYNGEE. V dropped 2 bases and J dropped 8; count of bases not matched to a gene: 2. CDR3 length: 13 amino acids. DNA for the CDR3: TGTGCCAGCAGCGTGGGACTAGCCCATGAGCAGTTCTTC. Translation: CASSVGLAHEQFF. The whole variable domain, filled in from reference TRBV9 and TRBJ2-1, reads DSGVTQTPKHLITATGQRVTLRCSPRSGDLSVYWYQQSLDQGLQFLIQYYNGEERAKGNILERFSAQQFPDLHSELNLSSLELGDSALYFCASSVGLAHEQFFGPGTRLTVL.

CDR3 sequence (DNA): TGTGCCAGCAGCCTCGGGACTAGCGGTTTGGATGAGCAGTTCTTC. As protein: CASSLGTSGLDEQFF. V is TRBV11-2 and J is TRBJ2-1; 11 bases fit TRBD2. This CDR3 spans 15 amino acids. Germline values: CDR1 SGHAT, CDR2 FQNNGV. Trimming cost V 5 bases and J 8 bases; bases outside gene matches: 8.

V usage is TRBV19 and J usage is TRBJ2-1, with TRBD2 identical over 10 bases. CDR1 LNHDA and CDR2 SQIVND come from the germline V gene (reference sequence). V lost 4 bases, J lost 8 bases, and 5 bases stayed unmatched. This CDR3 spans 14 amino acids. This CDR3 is CASSRFLAGDEQFF. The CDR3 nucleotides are TGTGCCAGTAGTAGGTTCCTAGCGGGAGATGAGCAGTTCTTC.

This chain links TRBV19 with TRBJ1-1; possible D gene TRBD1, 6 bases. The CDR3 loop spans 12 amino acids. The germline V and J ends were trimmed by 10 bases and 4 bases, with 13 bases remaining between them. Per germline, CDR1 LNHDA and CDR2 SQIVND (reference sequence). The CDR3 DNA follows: TGTGCCACACAGGGTTTTGGCACTGAAGCTTTCTTT. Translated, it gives CATQGFGTEAFF.

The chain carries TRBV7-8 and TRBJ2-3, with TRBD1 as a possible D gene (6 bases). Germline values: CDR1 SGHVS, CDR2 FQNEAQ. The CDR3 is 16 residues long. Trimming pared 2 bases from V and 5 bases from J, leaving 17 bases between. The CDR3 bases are TGTGCCAGCAGCTTAATCGCCAGGGGCAGTGGAGATACGCAGTATTTT. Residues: CASSLIARGSGDTQYF.

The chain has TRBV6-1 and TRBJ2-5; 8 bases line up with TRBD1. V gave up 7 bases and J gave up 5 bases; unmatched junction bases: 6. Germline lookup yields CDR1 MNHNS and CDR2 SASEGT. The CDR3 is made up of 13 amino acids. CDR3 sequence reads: CASNGQGEETQYF. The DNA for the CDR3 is TGTGCCAGCAATGGACAGGGAGAGGAGACCCAGTACTTC.

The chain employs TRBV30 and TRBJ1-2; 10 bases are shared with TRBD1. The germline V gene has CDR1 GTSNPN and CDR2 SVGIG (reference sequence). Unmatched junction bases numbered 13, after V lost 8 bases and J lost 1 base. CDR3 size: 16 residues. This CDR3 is CASDRGLTPDNYGYTF. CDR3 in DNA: TGTGCCAGCGACAGGGGGCTAACCCCGGATAACTATGGCTACACCTTC. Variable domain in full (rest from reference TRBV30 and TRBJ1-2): SQTIHQWPATLVQPVGSPLSLECTVEGTSNPNLYWYRQAAGRGLQLLFYSVGIGQISSEVPQNLSASRPQDRQFILSSKKLLLSDSGFYLCASDRGLTPDNYGYTFGSGTRLTVV.

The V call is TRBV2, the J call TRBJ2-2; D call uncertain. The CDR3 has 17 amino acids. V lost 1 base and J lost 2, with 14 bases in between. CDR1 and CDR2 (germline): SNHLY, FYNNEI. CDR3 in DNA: TGTGCCAGCAGTGAAGGGCGGCTCACTACCAACACCGGGGAGCTGTTTTTT. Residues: CASSEGRLTTNTGELFF.

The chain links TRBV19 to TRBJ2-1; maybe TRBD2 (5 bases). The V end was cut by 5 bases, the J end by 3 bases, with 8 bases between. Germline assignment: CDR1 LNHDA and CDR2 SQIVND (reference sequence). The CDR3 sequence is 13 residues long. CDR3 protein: CASSPGNYNEQFF. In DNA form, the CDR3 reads TGTGCCAGTAGTCCCGGGAACTACAATGAGCAGTTCTTC.

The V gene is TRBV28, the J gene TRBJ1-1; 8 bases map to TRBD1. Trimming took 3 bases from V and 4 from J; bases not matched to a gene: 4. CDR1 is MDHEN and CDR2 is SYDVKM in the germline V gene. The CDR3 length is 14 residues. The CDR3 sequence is CASSLTGEGTEAFF. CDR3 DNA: TGTGCCAGCAGTTTGACAGGGGAGGGCACTGAAGCTTTCTTT.

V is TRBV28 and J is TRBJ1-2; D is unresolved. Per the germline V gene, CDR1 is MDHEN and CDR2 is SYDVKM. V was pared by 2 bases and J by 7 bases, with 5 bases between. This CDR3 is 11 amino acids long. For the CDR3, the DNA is TGTGCCAGCAGTTTAGTGACTGGCTACACCTTC. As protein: CASSLVTGYTF.

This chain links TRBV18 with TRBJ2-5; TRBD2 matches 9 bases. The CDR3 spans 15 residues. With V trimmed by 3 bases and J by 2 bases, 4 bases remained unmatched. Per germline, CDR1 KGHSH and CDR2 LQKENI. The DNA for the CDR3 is TGTGCCAGCTCACCGGTAGCGGGAGTTCAAGAGACCCAGTACTTC. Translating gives CASSPVAGVQETQYF.

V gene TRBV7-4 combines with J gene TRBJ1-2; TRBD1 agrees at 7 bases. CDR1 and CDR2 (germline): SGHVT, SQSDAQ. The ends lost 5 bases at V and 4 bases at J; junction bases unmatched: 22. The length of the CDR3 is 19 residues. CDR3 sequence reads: CASSDLGRGGLGPFYGYTF. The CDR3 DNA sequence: TGTGCCAGCAGCGATCTTGGCAGGGGGGGACTAGGGCCCTTCTATGGCTACACCTTC.

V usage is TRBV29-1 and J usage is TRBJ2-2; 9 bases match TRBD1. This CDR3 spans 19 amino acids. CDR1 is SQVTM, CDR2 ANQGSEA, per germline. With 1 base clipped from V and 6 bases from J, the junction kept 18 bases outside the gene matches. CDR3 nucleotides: TGCAGCGTTGAAGCACAGGGGGCCGGAGGACCTAGAGGGGCCGGGGAGCTGTTTTTT. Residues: CSVEAQGAGGPRGAGELFF.

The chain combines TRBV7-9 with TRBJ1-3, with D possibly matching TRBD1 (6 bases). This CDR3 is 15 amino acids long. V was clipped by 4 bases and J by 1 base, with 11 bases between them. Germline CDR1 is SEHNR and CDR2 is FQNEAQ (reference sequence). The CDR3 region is CASSWAGTSGNTIYF. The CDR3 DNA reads TGTGCCAGCAGCTGGGCCGGGACATCTGGAAACACCATATATTTT.

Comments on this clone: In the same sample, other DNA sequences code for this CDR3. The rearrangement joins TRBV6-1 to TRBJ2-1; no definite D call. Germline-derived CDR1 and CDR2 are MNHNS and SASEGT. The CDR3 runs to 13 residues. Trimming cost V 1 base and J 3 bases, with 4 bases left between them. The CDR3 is CASSEVRYNEQFF. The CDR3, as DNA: TGTGCCAGCAGTGAAGTTCGCTACAATGAGCAGTTCTTC.

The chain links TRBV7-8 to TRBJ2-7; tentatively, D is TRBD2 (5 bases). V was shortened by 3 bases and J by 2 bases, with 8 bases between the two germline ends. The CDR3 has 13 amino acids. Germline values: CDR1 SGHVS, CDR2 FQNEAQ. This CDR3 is CASSFRRAYEQYF. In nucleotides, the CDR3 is TGTGCCAGCAGCTTTAGGCGGGCCTACGAGCAGTACTTC.

CDR3 bases: TGTGCCAGCAGTTTATTCGGCGACATTGCTGGGGGCAATCAGCCCCAGCATTTT. This sequence encodes CASSLFGDIAGGNQPQHF. The chain joins TRBV28 to TRBJ1-5; D unclear. This CDR3 contains 18 residues. CDR1 and CDR2 (germline): MDHEN, SYDVKM. V shed 1 base and J shed 2 bases, with 18 bases lying between them.

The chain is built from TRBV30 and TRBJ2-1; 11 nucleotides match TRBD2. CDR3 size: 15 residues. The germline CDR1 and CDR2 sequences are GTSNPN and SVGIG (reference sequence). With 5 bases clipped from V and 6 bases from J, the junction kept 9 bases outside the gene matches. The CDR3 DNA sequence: TGTGCCTGGGATGTAGCGGGAGGGCCGAGCAATGAGCAGTTCTTC. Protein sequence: CAWDVAGGPSNEQFF.

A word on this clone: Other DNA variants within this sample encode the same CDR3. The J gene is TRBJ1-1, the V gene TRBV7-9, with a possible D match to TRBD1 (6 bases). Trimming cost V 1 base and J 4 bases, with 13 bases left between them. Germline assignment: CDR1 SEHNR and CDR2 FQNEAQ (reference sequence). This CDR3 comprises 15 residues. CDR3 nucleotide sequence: TGTGCCAGCAGCTTAGTACAGGGCGGAAGCACTGAAGCTTTCTTT. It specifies CASSLVQGGSTEAFF. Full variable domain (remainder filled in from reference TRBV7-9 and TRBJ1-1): DTGVSQNPRHKITKRGQNVTFRCDPISEHNRLYWYRQTLGQGPEFLTYFQNEAQLEKSRLLSDRFSAERPKGSFSTLEIQRTEQGDSAMYLCASSLVQGGSTEAFFGQGTRLTVV.

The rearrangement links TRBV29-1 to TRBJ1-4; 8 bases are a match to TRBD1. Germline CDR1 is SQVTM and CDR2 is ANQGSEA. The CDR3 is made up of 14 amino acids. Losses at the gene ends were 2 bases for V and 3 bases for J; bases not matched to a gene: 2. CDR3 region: CSVERQGSNEKLFF. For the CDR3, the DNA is TGCAGCGTTGAAAGACAGGGGTCTAATGAAAAACTGTTTTTT.

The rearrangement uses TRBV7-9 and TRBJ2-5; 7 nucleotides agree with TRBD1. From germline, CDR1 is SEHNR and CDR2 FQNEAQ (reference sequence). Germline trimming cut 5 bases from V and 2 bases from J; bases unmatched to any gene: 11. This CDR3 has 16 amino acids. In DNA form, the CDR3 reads TGTGCCAGCAGCCCTATGGGGACAGCGCTGCAAGAGACCCAGTACTTC. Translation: CASSPMGTALQETQYF.

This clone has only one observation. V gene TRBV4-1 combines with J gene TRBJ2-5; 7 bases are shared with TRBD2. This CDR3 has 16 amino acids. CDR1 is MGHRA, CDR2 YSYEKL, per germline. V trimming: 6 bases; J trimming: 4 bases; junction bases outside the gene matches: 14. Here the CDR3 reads CASSPGRAGVGETQYF. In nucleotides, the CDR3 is TGCGCCAGCAGTCCAGGCCGGGCGGGAGTTGGAGAGACCCAGTACTTC.

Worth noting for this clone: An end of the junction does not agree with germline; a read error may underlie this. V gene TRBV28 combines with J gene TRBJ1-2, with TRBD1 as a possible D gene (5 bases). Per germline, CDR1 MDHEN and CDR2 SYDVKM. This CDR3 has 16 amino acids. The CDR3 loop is CASSLGGEGEGHGYIF. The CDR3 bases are TGTGCCAGCAGTTTGGGGGGAGAAGGTGAGGGGCATGGCTACATCTTC.

CDR3 in amino acids: CASSQGTSGRETQYF. Here the CDR3 DNA reads TGCGCCAGCAGCCAAGGGACTAGCGGGAGGGAGACCCAGTACTTC. V usage is TRBV4-1 and J usage is TRBJ2-5; 14 bases map to TRBD2. The CDR3 consists of 15 residues. In germline, CDR1 is MGHRA, CDR2 YSYEKL. Germline trimming cut 1 base from V and 5 bases from J; bases unmatched to any gene: 0.

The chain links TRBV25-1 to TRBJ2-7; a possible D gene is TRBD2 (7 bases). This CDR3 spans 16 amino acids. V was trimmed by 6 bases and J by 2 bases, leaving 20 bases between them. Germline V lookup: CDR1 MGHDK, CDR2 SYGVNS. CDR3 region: CASSGGRGPNPYEQYF. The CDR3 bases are TGTGCCAGCAGCGGGGGGCGGGGCCCGAACCCCTACGAGCAGTACTTC.

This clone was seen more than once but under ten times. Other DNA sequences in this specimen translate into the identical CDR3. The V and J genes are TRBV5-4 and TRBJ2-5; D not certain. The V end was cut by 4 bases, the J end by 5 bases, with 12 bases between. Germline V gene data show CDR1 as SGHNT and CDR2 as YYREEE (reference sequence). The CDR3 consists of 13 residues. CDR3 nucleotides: TGTGCCAGCAGCCCAGAGACCGGCGAGACCCAGTACTTC. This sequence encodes CASSPETGETQYF. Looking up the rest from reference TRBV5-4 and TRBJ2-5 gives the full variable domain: ETGVTQSPTHLIKTRGQQVTLRCSSQSGHNTVSWYQQALGQGPQFIFQYYREEENGRGNFPPRFSGLQFPNYSSELNVNALELDDSALYLCASSPETGETQYFGPGTRLLVL.